This T cell receptor beta chain derives from a study of T cell repertoires in aging, cancer and after chemotherapy. Rearranged V-D-J TRB sequences were amplified with a mixed TRB-A/B primer pool. TCRdb reprocessed the multiplex PCR reads with MiXCR, giving one entry per CDR3 protein. This table holds 2,000 or so distinct CDR3 sequences, 25% to 35% found once. Notes on the study in general: These repertoire data do not allow conclusions about immunological memory after chemotherapy.

The template was genomic DNA from peripheral blood, not RNA. As regards this clonotype: Its specificity is unknown.

Sequencing was performed on blood. This TCR was sampled from a human donor with a solid tumor.

CDR3 nucleotides: TGTGCCAGCAACCAGGGACAGGGGATCACTGAAGCTTTCTTT. Protein: CASNQGQGITEAFF. The rearrangement links TRBV6-5 to TRBJ1-1; 10 nucleotides line up with TRBD1. The CDR3 is 14 amino acids. The junction had 6 bases not matched to a gene; V was cut back by 7 bases and J by 4 bases. Looked up from germline, CDR1 is MNHEY and CDR2 is SVGAGI.